One and the same sample provided the 14 T cell receptor beta chains below, sequenced in a study of identical twins. TCRdb used MiXCR to reprocess the 5' RACE reads, holding one entry per CDR3 protein. The sample carries nearly 900,000 distinct CDR3 sequences, roughly an eighth recorded once. The same sample was also studied in work on yellow fever vaccine responses in identical twins.

Sequenced input: PBMCs. These receptors were obtained from a woman in her late teens or twenties in good health.

This clonotype was counted ten times or more. The chain carries TRBV12-3 or TRBV12-4 and TRBJ1-2; D is ambiguous. With 2 bases removed from V and 5 bases from J, the gap between germline ends came to 9 bases. This CDR3 has 13 residues. The CDR3 DNA reads as TGTGCCAGCAGTTTAAGGGCACCTTATGGCTACACCTTC. It codes for CASSLRAPYGYTF.

The rearrangement uses TRBV5-5 and TRBJ2-7; the match to TRBD2 covers 8 bases. This CDR3 region has 16 residues. V lost 4 bases to trimming and J lost 0 bases; unmatched junction nucleotides: 9. The germline V gene encodes CDR1 SGHKS and CDR2 YYEKEE (reference sequence). The CDR3 sequence is CASSPSGSFFSYEQYF. CDR3 DNA: TGTGCCAGCAGCCCCAGCGGGAGCTTCTTCTCCTACGAGCAGTACTTC.

J is TRBJ2-7 and V is TRBV19; 7 bases fit TRBD1. The CDR3 covers 13 residues. V shed 3 bases, J shed 4 bases, and the junction held 3 bases outside the gene matches. Germline loops: CDR1 LNHDA, CDR2 SQIVND (reference sequence). CDR3 nucleotide sequence: TGTGCCAGTAGTATTGAACAGGGGTACGAGCAGTACTTC. Residues: CASSIEQGYEQYF.

Only a few counts were recorded for this clonotype. The V and J genes are TRBV29-1 and TRBJ1-1; D remains ambiguous. CDR1 is SQVTM and CDR2 is ANQGSEA in the germline V gene. The CDR3 is 12 amino acids. The V and J ends lost 4 bases and 1 base respectively, with 7 bases between them. CDR3 nucleotide sequence: TGCAGCGTTGTCAGACAGAACACTGAAGCTTTCTTT. It is translated as CSVVRQNTEAFF.

Only a few counts were recorded for this clonotype. The chain carries TRBV20-1 and TRBJ2-1; a possible D gene is TRBD1 (6 bases). The CDR3 covers 20 residues. Germline V gene sequence: CDR1 DFQATT, CDR2 SNEGSKA (reference sequence). Deletions cut 1 base from V and 0 bases from J, with 25 bases between. CDR3 DNA: TGCAGTGCTAGAGGGGGCGGAGTGGTGGGGGCAAGAGGCTCCTACAATGAGCAGTTCTTC. This translates into CSARGGGVVGARGSYNEQFF.

The table lists this clonotype with many counts. One junction end does not reproduce the germline sequence, and a read error may be involved. The gene calls are TRBV7-9 and TRBJ1-6; D is unclear. CDR1 and CDR2 (germline): SEHNR, FQNEAQ (reference sequence). The length of the CDR3 is 12 residues. CDR3 DNA: TGCGCCAGCAGCTTGGAAAATTCACCCCTCCACTTT. This encodes CASSLENSPLHF.

This clonotype was seen more than once but under ten times. This chain uses TRBV6-5 with TRBJ2-2; TRBD2 agrees at 8 bases. From germline, CDR1 is MNHEY and CDR2 SVGAGI. Trimming took 4 bases from V and 5 from J; bases not matched to a gene: 15. This CDR3 has 18 residues. The CDR3: CASSSRTSGTRRTGELFF. The DNA for the CDR3 is TGTGCCAGCAGTTCACGCACCTCCGGGACTAGAAGAACCGGGGAGCTGTTTTTT.

The table lists this clonotype with a count of one. The chain is built from TRBV2 and TRBJ2-1; 7 bases map to TRBD2. Losses at the gene ends were 8 bases for V and 3 bases for J; bases not matched to a gene: 4. Germline assignment: CDR1 SNHLY and CDR2 FYNNEI. The CDR3 contains 13 residues. CDR3 in DNA: TGTGCCAGCCGGGGGACTAACTACAATGAGCAGTTCTTC. It encodes CASRGTNYNEQFF.

This clonotype was observed a handful of times. The chain recombines TRBV6-1 with TRBJ1-5; D is unclear. Germline values: CDR1 MNHNS, CDR2 SASEGT. V was trimmed by 6 bases and J by 11 bases, leaving 14 bases between them. This CDR3 comprises 12 residues. CDR3 in DNA: TGTGCCAGCAGCACCGGGAAGTGGACCCAGCATTTT. It encodes CASSTGKWTQHF.

J is TRBJ1-5 and V is TRBV6-2 or TRBV6-3; no clear D gene. Germline assignment: CDR1 MNHEY and CDR2 SVGEGT. V was clipped by 6 bases and J by 0 bases, with 18 bases between them. The CDR3 is 17 amino acids. The CDR3 coding sequence is TGTGCCAGCAGACCGGGCCGGAAACTTTATAGCAATCAGCCCCAGCATTTT. Residues: CASRPGRKLYSNQPQHF.

The chain is built from TRBV5-6 and TRBJ2-3; 8 bases are shared with TRBD2. The ends lost 5 bases at V and 2 bases at J; junction bases unmatched: 10. CDR3 length equals 16 residues. Germline loops: CDR1 SGHDT, CDR2 YYEEEE. The CDR3 sequence: CASSSRLAPNTDTQYF. The CDR3 DNA follows: TGTGCCAGCAGTTCCCGACTAGCGCCCAACACAGATACGCAGTATTTT.

In this sample, this clonotype turned up a few times. The chain combines TRBV14 with TRBJ2-3; TRBD1 aligns across 9 bases. Germline V gene data show CDR1 as SGHDN and CDR2 as FVKESK. The CDR3 has 19 residues. The V gene end was trimmed by 3 bases and the J gene end by 1 base; junction bases not matched to a gene: 14. The CDR3 reads CASSHYTGGSTPRTDTQYF. CDR3 bases: TGTGCCAGCAGCCATTACACAGGGGGCTCCACTCCTCGCACAGATACGCAGTATTTT.

The CDR3 coding sequence is TGTGCCAGCAGCTACGGGGGGGCTCCGAACAATGAGCAGTTCTTC. Protein sequence: CASSYGGAPNNEQFF. V gene TRBV7-8 combines with J gene TRBJ2-1; 8 nucleotides match TRBD2. J lost 5 bases, V lost 4 bases, and 7 bases had no gene match. Germline V gene data show CDR1 as SGHVS and CDR2 as FQNEAQ. The CDR3 consists of 15 residues.

This clonotype was observed a few times. The rearrangement links TRBV12-5 to TRBJ2-1; 8 bases are shared with TRBD2. The V gene's germline CDR1 is LGHNT and CDR2 FRNRAP. CDR3 length: 14 amino acids. J lost 6 bases, V lost 2 bases, and 3 bases had no gene match. In nucleotides, the CDR3 is TGTGCTAGTGGTTTGTCGCGGGAGGTCAATGAGCAGTTCTTC. Protein: CASGLSREVNEQFF.